The 24 T cell receptor beta chains below come from one sample, sequenced in a study of T-cell reconstitution after alpha-beta-depleted transplantation in children. Unique molecular identifiers were used to barcode this TCRbeta library. TCRdb analysed the PCR reads with MiXCR anew, one entry per CDR3 protein. The sample gives around 500,000 distinct CDR3 sequences, approximately 13% of which show up once; 5% to 6% is in the top ten. This specimen was PBMCs from the stem cell graft donor, taken from the stem cell graft. The receptors shown here come from a human donor who donated a stem cell graft to a child with combined immunodeficiency.

The chain employs TRBV27 and TRBJ2-7; D perhaps matches TRBD1 (6 bases). Germline V gives CDR1 MNHEY, CDR2 SMNVEV (reference sequence). Between the trimmed V and J ends, which lost 5 bases and 0 bases, there was a span of 14 bases. This CDR3 has 15 amino acids. The CDR3 DNA is TGTGCCAGCAGTACCCGGACAGATAGCTCCTACGAGCAGTACTTC. It is translated as CASSTRTDSSYEQYF.

This chain joins TRBV4-2 and TRBJ2-1, with D possibly matching TRBD2 (6 bases). CDR1 is LGHNA, CDR2 YNFKEQ, per germline. Trimming stripped 2 bases from V and 3 bases from J, with 17 bases between. CDR3 length: 17 residues. CDR3 nucleotide sequence: TGTGCCAGCAGCCAAACTAGTCCCGCGGGAAACTACAATGAGCAGTTCTTC. It is translated as CASSQTSPAGNYNEQFF.

This clonotype was observed a handful of times. The genes are TRBV28 and TRBJ1-3, with 7 bases matching TRBD1. V lost 5 bases, J lost 0 bases, and 16 bases stayed unmatched. The CDR3 extends over 19 amino acids. CDR1 is MDHEN, CDR2 SYDVKM, per germline. CDR3 sequence reads: CASSPGQDVDLISGNTIYF. As DNA, the CDR3 is TGTGCCAGCAGTCCCGGACAGGACGTAGATTTAATCTCTGGAAACACCATATATTTT.

The table lists this clonotype with many counts. The rearrangement uses TRBV5-1 and TRBJ2-5; TRBD1 matches 7 bases. The V gene's germline CDR1 is SGHRS and CDR2 YFSETQ. V shed 2 bases and J 1 base; nucleotides not matched to a gene: 8. This CDR3 region has 16 residues. CDR3 region: CASSLMRGQSQETQYF. CDR3 DNA: TGCGCCAGCAGCTTAATGAGGGGACAGAGCCAAGAGACCCAGTACTTC.

There are a few counts of this clonotype. This chain uses TRBV7-9 with TRBJ2-3, with 8 nucleotides matching TRBD2. With 6 bases clipped from V and 5 bases from J, the junction kept 10 bases outside the gene matches. This CDR3 region has 15 residues. Germline assignment: CDR1 SEHNR and CDR2 FQNEAQ (reference sequence). The CDR3 DNA is TGTGCCAGCAGGTTCACGGGGGGGCCGGGAGATACGCAGTATTTT. Protein product: CASRFTGGPGDTQYF.

The CDR3: CASSPGLDVTEAFF. The CDR3 bases are TGTGCCAGCAGTCCGGGCCTCGATGTCACTGAAGCTTTCTTT. J is TRBJ1-1 and V is TRBV6-2 or TRBV6-3, with no clear D. The germline CDR1 and CDR2 sequences are MNHEY and SVGEGT. V was cut by 5 bases and J by 4 bases, with 14 bases left in between. This CDR3 contains 14 residues.

The rearrangement links TRBV20-1 to TRBJ2-7; TRBD2 matches at 9 bases. Trimming removed 0 bases from V and 2 bases from J; junction bases left unmatched: 5. The CDR3 is made up of 15 amino acids. Germline CDR1 DFQATT, CDR2 SNEGSKA (reference sequence). The CDR3 reads CSARETSGLAYEQYF. The CDR3, as DNA: TGCAGTGCTAGAGAAACTAGCGGGCTCGCCTACGAGCAGTACTTC.

This clonotype was observed at least ten times. This chain uses TRBV6-1 with TRBJ2-2; 7 bases line up with TRBD2. Germline V gives CDR1 MNHNS, CDR2 SASEGT. This CDR3 is 17 amino acids long. Trimming took 6 bases from V and 2 from J; bases not matched to a gene: 12. CDR3 in amino acids: CASRKGLGGGNTGELFF. CDR3 nucleotides: TGTGCCAGCAGAAAGGGTTTGGGGGGGGGTAACACCGGGGAGCTGTTTTTT.

V usage is TRBV15 and J usage is TRBJ2-5, with 8 bases identical to TRBD1. This CDR3 has 16 residues. Germline values: CDR1 LNHNV, CDR2 YYDKDF (reference sequence). Trimming took 1 base from V and 4 from J; bases not matched to a gene: 8. Here the CDR3 DNA reads TGTGCCACCAGCAGAGTATCAGGGGGCTACGGAGAGACCCAGTACTTC. Amino acid sequence: CATSRVSGGYGETQYF.

A few counts support this clonotype. The chain links TRBV27 to TRBJ1-1; D uncertain. The length of the CDR3 is 13 residues. CDR1 is MNHEY and CDR2 is SMNVEV in the germline V gene (reference sequence). With 7 bases removed from V and 4 bases from J, the gap between germline ends came to 13 bases. Here the CDR3 DNA reads TGTGCCAGCATAGGCAATATAGGCACTGAAGCTTTCTTT. Residues: CASIGNIGTEAFF.

The chain combines TRBV7-3 with TRBJ2-1; 16 bases match TRBD2. The germline V gene encodes CDR1 SGHTA and CDR2 FQGTGA. The trim removed 2 bases at V and 2 bases at J, leaving 3 bases unmatched. The CDR3 contains 18 residues. The CDR3 sequence: CASSLDGTSGGAYNEQFF. CDR3 nucleotide sequence: TGTGCCAGCAGCTTAGACGGGACTAGCGGGGGGGCCTACAATGAGCAGTTCTTC.

This clonotype was seen a handful of times. The rearrangement joins TRBV5-1 to TRBJ2-1, with 8 bases that match TRBD2. The V gene's germline CDR1 is SGHRS and CDR2 YFSETQ. The CDR3 has 15 amino acids. V was pared by 0 bases and J by 6 bases, with 5 bases of the junction left unmatched. The CDR3 coding sequence is TGCGCCAGCAGCTTGGCAAGACTAGCGCCCAATGAGCAGTTCTTC. It specifies CASSLARLAPNEQFF.

At least ten counts were recorded for this clonotype. V usage is TRBV9 and J usage is TRBJ1-2; possible D gene TRBD1, 5 bases. The ends were cut back, 0 bases at V and 2 bases at J, with 11 bases in the middle. CDR3 length: 15 amino acids. Germline values: CDR1 SGDLS, CDR2 YYNGEE. For the CDR3, the DNA is TGTGCCAGCAGCGTAGATTCAGGGCCCAACTATGGCTACACCTTC. Amino acid sequence: CASSVDSGPNYGYTF.

The V gene is TRBV25-1, the J gene TRBJ2-7, with D possibly TRBD2 on 6 matching bases. The CDR3 has 14 amino acids. Germline V gene sequence: CDR1 MGHDK, CDR2 SYGVNS. The ends were cut back, 3 bases at V and 5 bases at J, with 14 bases in the middle. CDR3 DNA sequence: TGTGCCAGCAGTGACCGGGGTTGGGGGGACGAGCAGTACTTC. Translation: CASSDRGWGDEQYF.

This chain uses TRBV28 with TRBJ2-7; 9 nucleotides line up with TRBD2. From germline, CDR1 is MDHEN and CDR2 SYDVKM. After removal of 4 bases from V and 3 bases from J, the junction contained 13 bases not matched to a gene. The CDR3 runs 17 residues. The CDR3 reads CASSSPKTSGHYYEQYF. In DNA form, the CDR3 reads TGTGCCAGCAGTTCACCCAAGACTAGCGGACACTACTACGAGCAGTACTTC.

This clonotype has a count of ten or more. This sequence joins TRBV5-1 and TRBJ2-3, with D possibly matching TRBD1 (5 bases). This CDR3 region has 18 residues. CDR1 and CDR2 from the germline V gene are SGHRS and YFSETQ. The V gene lost 0 bases and the J gene lost 2 bases, with 19 bases spanning the gap. The CDR3 spells CASSLARRSVGLTDTQYF. The CDR3 nucleotides are TGCGCCAGCAGCTTGGCCCGAAGGAGCGTGGGGCTCACAGATACGCAGTATTTT.

This clonotype was seen a handful of times. V gene TRBV20-1 combines with J gene TRBJ2-3; 7 nucleotides agree with TRBD1. The V gene's germline CDR1 is DFQATT and CDR2 SNEGSKA (reference sequence). The length of the CDR3 is 14 residues. Germline trimming cut 5 bases from V and 2 bases from J; bases unmatched to any gene: 7. CDR3 coding DNA: TGCAGTGCTCTAATTGGGACAGCCACAGATACGCAGTATTTT. Translating gives CSALIGTATDTQYF.

This clonotype was seen many times. The chain uses TRBV24-1 and TRBJ2-5; tentative D call: TRBD1 (6 bases). V gave up 0 bases and J gave up 1 base, with 8 bases separating them. The CDR3 runs 15 residues. Germline V CDR1 and CDR2: KGHDR, SFDVKD. CDR3 region: CATSDLQGTQETQYF. CDR3 coding DNA: TGTGCCACCAGTGATTTGCAGGGGACCCAAGAGACCCAGTACTTC.

This clonotype showed up just a few times. The chain recombines TRBV5-5 with TRBJ2-1; D might be TRBD1 (5 bases). V was cut by 3 bases and J by 1 base, with 17 bases left in between. CDR1 and CDR2 from the germline V gene are SGHKS and YYEKEE (reference sequence). The CDR3 has 17 residues. CDR3 region: CASSSLHEGASYNEQFF. In DNA, the CDR3 is TGTGCCAGCAGCTCCTTGCATGAAGGGGCATCCTACAATGAGCAGTTCTTC.

The chain joins TRBV20-1 to TRBJ2-7; D call uncertain. The CDR3 extends over 13 amino acids. Germline V gene sequence: CDR1 DFQATT, CDR2 SNEGSKA (reference sequence). Trimming shortened V by 6 bases and J by 3 bases, and 15 bases separated the two germline ends. The CDR3 region has the DNA TGCAGTGCCCACGCCTCAAATCACTACGAGCAGTACTTC. It yields the protein CSAHASNHYEQYF.

V and J are TRBV7-9 and TRBJ2-2, with 9 bases that match TRBD2. Germline V gives CDR1 SEHNR, CDR2 FQNEAQ (reference sequence). The length of the CDR3 is 17 residues. The V segment lost 5 bases and the J segment 2 bases; nucleotides outside the gene matches: 9. The CDR3 reads CASSRGGALENTGELFF. In DNA, the CDR3 is TGTGCCAGCAGCCGCGGGGGGGCGCTTGAAAACACCGGGGAGCTGTTTTTT.

This chain joins TRBV19 and TRBJ2-1, with 7 bases identical to TRBD1. CDR1 is LNHDA, CDR2 SQIVND, per germline (reference sequence). The CDR3 totals 15 residues. V was clipped by 7 bases and J by 8 bases; unmatched bases: 14. This CDR3 is CASTPGQSFGYEQFF. The CDR3 nucleotides are TGTGCCAGTACCCCGGGACAGAGTTTTGGGTATGAGCAGTTCTTC.

This clonotype was seen only a few times. This chain uses TRBV9 with TRBJ2-3; 7 nucleotides agree with TRBD2. Germline CDR1 and CDR2: SGDLS and YYNGEE. After removal of 4 bases from V and 3 bases from J, the junction contained 8 bases not matched to a gene. The CDR3 is made up of 15 amino acids. CDR3 amino acids: CASSPEGTTTDTQYF. CDR3 DNA sequence: TGTGCCAGCAGCCCCGAGGGGACTACGACAGATACGCAGTATTTT.

J is TRBJ1-6 and V is TRBV20-1, with 7 bases lining up with TRBD1. The V segment lost 3 bases and the J segment 5 bases; nucleotides outside the gene matches: 4. Germline V CDR1 and CDR2: DFQATT, SNEGSKA (reference sequence). CDR3 size: 14 residues. In DNA, the CDR3 is TGCAGTGCTAGCCCCGGACAGGATAATTCACCCCTCCACTTT. It codes for CSASPGQDNSPLHF.